These 32 T cell receptor beta chains share one sample of origin, sequenced in a study of blood T cell repertoires in COVID-19. The table came from immunoSEQ multiplex PCR; TCRdb's copy has only in-frame clones and leaves some out. Among approximately 230,000 clones listed, around 90% were seen once. The sample comprised peripheral blood. These receptor sequences come from a young man with active or convalescent COVID-19.

The genes are TRBV5-4 and TRBJ1-2; 8 bases align to TRBD1. The length of the CDR3 is 17 residues. The V gene end was trimmed by 3 bases and the J gene end by 4 bases; junction bases not matched to a gene: 14. Germline V gene sequence: CDR1 SGHNT, CDR2 YYREEE (reference sequence). The CDR3 reads CASSSGQGRGEAYGYTF. In nucleotides, the CDR3 is TGTGCCAGCAGCTCCGGACAGGGACGGGGAGAGGCCTATGGCTACACCTTC. The whole variable domain, filled in from reference TRBV5-4 and TRBJ1-2, reads ETGVTQSPTHLIKTRGQQVTLRCSSQSGHNTVSWYQQALGQGPQFIFQYYREEENGRGNFPPRFSGLQFPNYSSELNVNALELDDSALYLCASSSGQGRGEAYGYTFGSGTRLTVV.

V and J are TRBV6-5 and TRBJ2-1; D might be TRBD1 (6 bases). The germline V gene has CDR1 MNHEY and CDR2 SVGAGI. The CDR3 covers 14 residues. V was clipped by 6 bases and J by 0 bases, with 9 bases between them. CDR3 region: CASRRQASYNEQFF. The CDR3 DNA follows: TGTGCCAGCAGGAGACAGGCCTCCTACAATGAGCAGTTCTTC.

The rearrangement links TRBV7-2 to TRBJ2-7; 8 bases align to TRBD2. The V gene's germline CDR1 is SGHTA and CDR2 FQGNSA. This CDR3 is 14 amino acids long. V was clipped by 5 bases and J by 0 bases; unmatched bases: 3. CDR3 DNA: TGTGCCAGCAGCCGCGGGGGGACCTCCTACGAGCAGTACTTC. Protein sequence: CASSRGGTSYEQYF.

The chain links TRBV28 to TRBJ1-1, with 9 bases lining up with TRBD1. Per germline, CDR1 MDHEN and CDR2 SYDVKM. The CDR3 loop spans 15 amino acids. J was trimmed by 5 bases and V by 5 bases; bases with no gene match: 9. The CDR3 DNA is TGTGCCAGCAGTACCGGGACAGGGCTATGGACTGAAGCTTTCTTT. As protein: CASSTGTGLWTEAFF.

This clone has only one observation. V is TRBV13 and J is TRBJ2-7, with D maybe TRBD1 (6 bases). V was clipped by 6 bases and J by 0 bases, with 18 bases between them. CDR1 PRHDT and CDR2 FYEKMQ come from the germline V gene (reference sequence). CDR3 length: 16 residues. The CDR3 spells CASSRPTGHDSYEQYF. The CDR3 nucleotides read TGTGCCAGCAGTCGACCGACAGGCCACGACTCCTACGAGCAGTACTTC.

The gene calls are TRBV6-4 and TRBJ1-6, with a tentative D call TRBD1 (6 bases). Germline CDR1 reads MRHNA; CDR2 reads SNTAGT. V dropped 7 bases and J dropped 4 bases, with 11 bases sitting between them. This CDR3 has 14 amino acids. In DNA form, the CDR3 reads TGTGCCAGCAAAGAGGGGGATTATAATTCACCCCTCCACTTT. Its protein product is CASKEGDYNSPLHF.

V is TRBV30 and J is TRBJ1-1; D uncertain. CDR3 length equals 11 residues. The germline gives CDR1 GTSNPN, CDR2 SVGIG (reference sequence). V was trimmed by 0 bases and J by 6 bases, leaving 5 bases between them. CDR3 protein: CAWSVLAEAFF. DNA of the CDR3: TGTGCCTGGAGTGTACTGGCTGAAGCTTTCTTT.

The chain recombines TRBV28 with TRBJ1-1; D call uncertain. CDR3 size: 15 residues. With 6 bases removed from V and 0 bases from J, the gap between germline ends came to 14 bases. The V gene's germline CDR1 is MDHEN and CDR2 SYDVKM. The CDR3 coding sequence is TGTGCCAGCAGGACCCACGACGGGTTGAACACTGAAGCTTTCTTT. It yields the protein CASRTHDGLNTEAFF.

The chain links TRBV7-2 to TRBJ2-7; 10 nucleotides align to TRBD2. Germline assignment: CDR1 SGHTA and CDR2 FQGNSA. J lost 5 bases, V lost 5 bases, and 15 bases had no gene match. This CDR3 has 17 residues. CDR3 bases: TGTGCCAGCAGCCGGGGAAGCGGGAGGGCCTCGCGGGACGAGCAGTACTTC. Protein product: CASSRGSGRASRDEQYF.

The sample holds a few counts of this clone. The chain combines TRBV5-1 with TRBJ1-4; TRBD1 matches at 8 bases. The trim removed 2 bases at V and 1 base at J, leaving 1 base unmatched. Germline V lookup: CDR1 SGHRS, CDR2 YFSETQ. The CDR3 is 15 amino acids. Here the CDR3 reads CASSFGQGTNEKLFF. In nucleotides, the CDR3 is TGCGCCAGCAGCTTCGGACAGGGAACTAATGAAAAACTGTTTTTT.

The V gene is TRBV19, the J gene TRBJ2-2, with 10 bases identical to TRBD2. Germline V lookup: CDR1 LNHDA, CDR2 SQIVND (reference sequence). This CDR3 spans 18 amino acids. Trimming at V came to 3 bases and at J to 5 bases, leaving 12 bases not matched to a gene. The CDR3: CASSIGASGSKFTGELFF. The CDR3 DNA is TGTGCCAGTAGTATTGGGGCTAGCGGGAGTAAATTTACCGGGGAGCTGTTTTTT.

This rearrangement joins TRBV2 to TRBJ1-1, with TRBD1 matching 9 bases. Trimming took 4 bases from V and 7 from J; bases not matched to a gene: 4. This CDR3 has 13 amino acids. Germline CDR1 and CDR2: SNHLY and FYNNEI. CDR3 loop: CASSGQGVGEAFF. The CDR3 nucleotides read TGTGCCAGCAGTGGACAGGGGGTAGGTGAAGCTTTCTTT.

The chain joins TRBV27 to TRBJ1-5; 7 nucleotides line up with TRBD1. This CDR3 has 14 amino acids. Per the germline V gene, CDR1 is MNHEY and CDR2 is SMNVEV (reference sequence). Trimming removed 7 bases from V and 1 base from J; junction bases left unmatched: 4. The CDR3 nucleotides are TGTGCCAGCACCAGGACAGGCAGCAATCAGCCCCAGCATTTT. This codes for CASTRTGSNQPQHF.

The CDR3 protein is CASSLTGGTEAFF. CDR3 DNA: TGTGCCAGCAGCTTGACAGGGGGCACTGAAGCTTTCTTT. This chain connects TRBV7-2 to TRBJ1-1; 9 bases match TRBD1. The germline V gene has CDR1 SGHTA and CDR2 FQGNSA. The V segment lost 3 bases and the J segment 4 bases; nucleotides outside the gene matches: 0. The CDR3 consists of 13 residues.

The chain employs TRBV29-1 and TRBJ1-4, with unresolved D. Trimming removed 0 bases from V and 11 bases from J, with 10 bases in between. Germline CDR1 SQVTM, CDR2 ANQGSEA. This CDR3 region has 12 residues. CDR3 in DNA: TGCAGCGTTGAAGATGAGAGGAACAAACTGTTTTTT. Protein: CSVEDERNKLFF.

The rearrangement joins TRBV25-1 to TRBJ1-2, with a weak D call TRBD1 (5 bases). CDR3 length: 16 residues. The V and J ends lost 3 bases and 4 bases respectively, with 18 bases between them. Germline V gene data show CDR1 as MGHDK and CDR2 as SYGVNS. The DNA for the CDR3 is TGTGCCAGCAGTGATCTAATTCGGGGGTCCCTCTATGGCTACACCTTC. Its protein is CASSDLIRGSLYGYTF.

This chain uses TRBV5-1 with TRBJ1-6; the match to TRBD1 covers 9 bases. CDR1 and CDR2 from the germline V gene are SGHRS and YFSETQ. With V trimmed by 0 bases and J by 8 bases, 12 bases remained unmatched. This CDR3 spans 18 amino acids. CDR3 sequence (DNA): TGCGCCAGCAGCTTGGTACAGGGGGCAGCAGGGATCGATTCACCCCTCCACTTT. As protein: CASSLVQGAAGIDSPLHF.

V and J are TRBV3-1 (or the pseudogene TRBV3-2) and TRBJ1-1; no clear D gene. V shed 3 bases and J shed 11 bases, with 13 bases lying between them. This CDR3 has 12 residues. The V gene's germline CDR1 is LGHDT and CDR2 YNNKEL (reference sequence). This chain's CDR3 is CASSQDTGTAFF. The CDR3 coding sequence is TGTGCCAGCAGCCAGGATACGGGAACGGCTTTCTTT.

The chain combines TRBV24-1 with TRBJ2-2; the match to TRBD2 covers 11 bases. The J segment lost 4 bases and the V segment lost 3 bases, leaving 6 bases of the junction unmatched. Germline-derived CDR1 and CDR2 are KGHDR and SFDVKD. The CDR3 covers 17 residues. The CDR3 nucleotides read TGTGCCACCAGTGATGATAGCGGGAGGGCCCCCACCGGGGAGCTGTTTTTT. Translating gives CATSDDSGRAPTGELFF.

The rearrangement links TRBV5-1 to TRBJ2-3; 8 bases map to TRBD2. The J segment lost 3 bases and the V segment lost 0 bases, leaving 6 bases of the junction unmatched. The CDR3 length is 16 residues. The germline CDR1 and CDR2 sequences are SGHRS and YFSETQ. The CDR3, as DNA: TGCGCCAGCAGCTTGGATGCTAGCGGGCAAACAGATACGCAGTATTTT. Protein sequence: CASSLDASGQTDTQYF.

The V gene is TRBV5-1, the J gene TRBJ2-5; 11 nucleotides agree with TRBD2. This CDR3 contains 18 residues. The V gene's germline CDR1 is SGHRS and CDR2 YFSETQ. With 1 base clipped from V and 5 bases from J, the junction kept 13 bases outside the gene matches. The CDR3 DNA follows: TGCGCCAGCAGCTTGATCGGGTCTAGCGGGGGGAGGACGGAGACCCAGTACTTC. It encodes CASSLIGSSGGRTETQYF.

Only a few counts were recorded for this clone. The rearrangement joins TRBV14 to TRBJ1-4; D remains unclear. CDR3 size: 15 residues. Germline values: CDR1 SGHDN, CDR2 FVKESK. Trimming took off 1 base at V and 5 bases at J, with 11 bases between the two ends. For the CDR3, the DNA is TGTGCCAGCAGCCAAGTCACAGATCAAAATGAAAAACTGTTTTTT. This codes for CASSQVTDQNEKLFF.

The J gene is TRBJ2-3, the V gene TRBV27; unclear D gene. This CDR3 is built from 13 residues. CDR1 and CDR2 from the germline V gene are MNHEY and SMNVEV (reference sequence). Trimming pared 8 bases from V and 3 bases from J, leaving 12 bases between. As DNA, the CDR3 is TGTGCCAGCCGCCCCCGCCTAACAGATACGCAGTATTTT. Translated, it gives CASRPRLTDTQYF.

The V gene is TRBV6-4, the J gene TRBJ1-1, with 9 bases aligning to TRBD1. Germline V gives CDR1 MRHNA, CDR2 SNTAGT. J gave up 7 bases and V 3 bases, and 9 bases lay outside the gene matches. The CDR3 loop spans 15 amino acids. CDR3 in amino acids: CASSERDRDGDEAFF. The CDR3 DNA reads TGTGCCAGCAGTGAGAGGGACAGGGACGGGGATGAAGCTTTCTTT.

In this sample, this clone turned up a few times. V usage is TRBV27 and J usage is TRBJ1-6, with a tentative D call TRBD1 (5 bases). CDR1 MNHEY and CDR2 SMNVEV come from the germline V gene (reference sequence). This CDR3 has 16 residues. V lost 0 bases and J lost 1, with 7 bases in between. The DNA of the CDR3 is TGTGCCAGCAGTTTATCGGGGGGATCCTATAATTCACCCCTCCACTTT. It translates to CASSLSGGSYNSPLHF.

CDR3 coding DNA: TGTGCCAGCAGCCAACTACCCGCTTTCACCACCGGGGAGCTGTTTTTT. Encoded protein: CASSQLPAFTTGELFF. The J gene is TRBJ2-2, the V gene TRBV14; no clear D gene. Deletions cut 2 bases from V and 4 bases from J, with 14 bases between. The CDR3 sequence is 16 residues long. CDR1 and CDR2 from the germline V gene are SGHDN and FVKESK.

This sequence joins TRBV12-3 or TRBV12-4 and TRBJ2-5, with TRBD2 matching 7 bases. CDR3 length: 13 residues. V was clipped by 8 bases and J by 1 base; unmatched bases: 4. The CDR3 nucleotides read TGTGCCAGCGTAGCGGGCTTCCAAGAGACCCAGTACTTC. Translated, it gives CASVAGFQETQYF.

The V call is TRBV5-4, the J call TRBJ1-2; 11 bases agree with TRBD1. Germline CDR1 and CDR2: SGHNT and YYREEE (reference sequence). There are 15 residues in the CDR3. Losses at the gene ends were 4 bases for V and 4 bases for J; bases not matched to a gene: 6. CDR3 nucleotides: TGTGCCAGCAGCCAACGGACAGGGGGCCTCTATGGCTACACCTTC. Its translation: CASSQRTGGLYGYTF.

This rearrangement joins TRBV19 to TRBJ1-5; possible D gene TRBD1, 5 bases. CDR3 length: 17 residues. V was pared by 7 bases and J by 2 bases, with 21 bases between. CDR1 and CDR2 (germline): LNHDA, SQIVND (reference sequence). CDR3 in DNA: TGTGCCAGTACCCCTAGCGATAGGACACTTGGCAATCAGCCCCAGCATTTT. It codes for CASTPSDRTLGNQPQHF.

The chain links TRBV7-6 to TRBJ1-2; 7 bases line up with TRBD1. The J segment lost 0 bases and the V segment lost 4 bases, leaving 5 bases of the junction unmatched. Germline-derived CDR1 and CDR2 are SGHVS and FNYEAQ. The CDR3 totals 15 residues. Written as DNA, the CDR3 is TGTGCCAGCAGCTCGGCGACAGGGTCTAACTATGGCTACACCTTC. Translated: CASSSATGSNYGYTF.

The chain employs TRBV6-5 and TRBJ2-1, with 9 bases identical to TRBD1. The CDR3 has 13 residues. Germline V gene lookup returns CDR1 MNHEY and CDR2 SVGAGI. The V segment lost 5 bases and the J segment 6 bases; nucleotides outside the gene matches: 2. The CDR3 nucleotides are TGTGCCAGCAGTAAGACAGGGGGCAATGAGCAGTTCTTC. Translating it yields CASSKTGGNEQFF.

This chain joins TRBV9 and TRBJ2-3; D is possibly TRBD2 (6 bases). The germline CDR1 and CDR2 sequences are SGDLS and YYNGEE. The CDR3 is 15 residues long. Trimming removed 1 base at V and 1 base at J, with 10 bases between. Here the CDR3 DNA reads TGTGCCAGCAGCGTACCTTCGGGGGGCACAGATACGCAGTATTTT. This sequence encodes CASSVPSGGTDTQYF.